The entry below describes one TCR beta chain. Antigen unknown. A multiplex PCR was run with 60 Vbeta primers and 13 Jbeta primers. Repertoires were generated with immunoSEQ multiplex PCR, while TCRdb's copy carries only in-frame clones and drops some. The sample has approximately 170,000 clones, roughly three quarters seen once. This sample was taken from a study of cytomegalovirus exposure and HLA in healthy donors. The study's findings and limits: According to a later analysis, donors in an Asian-associated ancestry cluster reportedly had fewer N-insertions than the approximately 620-donor mean.

V lost 6 bases and J 3 bases, leaving 14 bases between the germline ends. The CDR3 sequence is 14 residues long. Germline V lookup: CDR1 MDHEN, CDR2 SYDVKM. The chain is built from TRBV28 and TRBJ1-2, with a possible D match to TRBD1 (5 bases). Sequenced material: PBMCs. The TCR sequence derives from a woman aged 18-29 years in good health and CMV-seronegative. CDR3 DNA sequence: TGTGCCAGCAGCCCTACTCGACAGCACTATGGCTACACCTTC. Translating it yields CASSPTRQHYGYTF.